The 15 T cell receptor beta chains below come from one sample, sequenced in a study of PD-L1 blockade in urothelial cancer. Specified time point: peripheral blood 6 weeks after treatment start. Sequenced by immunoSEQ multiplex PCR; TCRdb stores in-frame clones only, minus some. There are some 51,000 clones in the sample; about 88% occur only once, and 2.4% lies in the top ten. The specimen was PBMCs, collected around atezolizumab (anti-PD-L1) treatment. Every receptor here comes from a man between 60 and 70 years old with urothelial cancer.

The CDR3 DNA follows: TGTGCCAGCAGCTCGGCCGGGACTAGCGGCTCAGATACGCAGTATTTT. Residues: CASSSAGTSGSDTQYF. This chain connects TRBV7-9 to TRBJ2-3; TRBD2 aligns across 11 bases. The CDR3 length is 16 residues. The J segment lost 4 bases and the V segment lost 4 bases, leaving 7 bases of the junction unmatched. Germline values: CDR1 SEHNR, CDR2 FQNEAQ (reference sequence).

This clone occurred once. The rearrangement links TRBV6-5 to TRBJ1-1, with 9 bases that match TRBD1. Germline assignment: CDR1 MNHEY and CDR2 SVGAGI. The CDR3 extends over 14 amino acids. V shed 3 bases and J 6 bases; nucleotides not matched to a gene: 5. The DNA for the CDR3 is TGTGCCAGCAGTTATCGGGACAGGGCCCCTGAAGCTTTCTTT. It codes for CASSYRDRAPEAFF.

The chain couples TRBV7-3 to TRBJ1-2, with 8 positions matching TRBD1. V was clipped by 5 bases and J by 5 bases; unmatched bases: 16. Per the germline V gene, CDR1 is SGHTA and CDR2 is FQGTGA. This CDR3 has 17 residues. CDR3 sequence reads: CASSPGLRQGKVYGYTF. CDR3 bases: TGTGCCAGCAGCCCCGGTCTGCGACAGGGGAAAGTTTATGGCTACACCTTC.

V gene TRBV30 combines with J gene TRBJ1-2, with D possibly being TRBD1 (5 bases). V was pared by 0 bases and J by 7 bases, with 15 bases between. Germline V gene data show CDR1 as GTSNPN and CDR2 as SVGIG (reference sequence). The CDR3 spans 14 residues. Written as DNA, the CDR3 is TGTGCCTGGAGTGTATTCCTGGGAAGGGGTGGCTACACCTTC. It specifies CAWSVFLGRGGYTF.

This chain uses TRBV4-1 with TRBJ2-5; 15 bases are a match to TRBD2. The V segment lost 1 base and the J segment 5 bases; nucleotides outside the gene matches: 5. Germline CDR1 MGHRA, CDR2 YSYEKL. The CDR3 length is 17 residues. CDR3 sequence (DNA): TGCGCCAGCAGCCAAGGGACTAGCGGGAGGGCCTTGGAGACCCAGTACTTC. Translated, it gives CASSQGTSGRALETQYF.

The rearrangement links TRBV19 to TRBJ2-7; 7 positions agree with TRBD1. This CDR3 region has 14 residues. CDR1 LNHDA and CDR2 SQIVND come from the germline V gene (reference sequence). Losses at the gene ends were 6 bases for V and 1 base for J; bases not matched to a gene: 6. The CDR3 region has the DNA TGTGCCAGTAGCCACCCGGGACAGTCCTACGAGCAGTACTTC. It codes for CASSHPGQSYEQYF.

For the CDR3, the DNA is TGTGCCAGCAGCGTAGAGTGGGGCAACTATGGCTACACCTTC. Its translation: CASSVEWGNYGYTF. This sequence joins TRBV9 and TRBJ1-2; possibly TRBD1 for D (5 bases). With 0 bases removed from V and 2 bases from J, the gap between germline ends came to 8 bases. There are 14 residues in the CDR3. Germline V gene lookup returns CDR1 SGDLS and CDR2 YYNGEE.

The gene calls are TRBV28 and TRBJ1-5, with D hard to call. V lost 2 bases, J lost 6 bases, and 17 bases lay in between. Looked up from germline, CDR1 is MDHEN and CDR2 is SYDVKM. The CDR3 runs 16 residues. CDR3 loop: CASSLGRADPSQPQHF. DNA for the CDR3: TGTGCCAGCAGTTTAGGGAGGGCAGACCCTTCTCAGCCCCAGCATTTT.

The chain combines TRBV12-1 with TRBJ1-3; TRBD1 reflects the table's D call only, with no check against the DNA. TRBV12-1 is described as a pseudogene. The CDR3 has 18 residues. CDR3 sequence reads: CASSPRGHPLSSGNTIYF. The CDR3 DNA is TGTGCCAGCAGCCCCAGGGGGCACCCTTTAAGCTCTGGAAACACCATATATTTT.

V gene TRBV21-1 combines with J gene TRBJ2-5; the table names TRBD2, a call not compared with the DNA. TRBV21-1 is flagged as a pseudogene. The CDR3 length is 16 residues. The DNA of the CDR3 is TGTGCCAGCAGCAAATCCCCTTGGGACTCTCAAGAGACCCAGTACTTC. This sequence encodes CASSKSPWDSQETQYF.

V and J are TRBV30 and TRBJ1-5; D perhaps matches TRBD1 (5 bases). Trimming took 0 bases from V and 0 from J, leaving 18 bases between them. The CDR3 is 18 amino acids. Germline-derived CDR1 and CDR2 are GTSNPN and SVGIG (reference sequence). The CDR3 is CAWSVGSLGTYSNQPQHF. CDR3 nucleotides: TGTGCCTGGAGTGTCGGTTCGCTGGGGACTTATAGCAATCAGCCCCAGCATTTT.

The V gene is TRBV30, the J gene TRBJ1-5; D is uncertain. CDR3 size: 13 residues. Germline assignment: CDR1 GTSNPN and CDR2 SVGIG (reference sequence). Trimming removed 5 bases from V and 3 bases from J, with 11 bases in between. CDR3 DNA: TGTGCCTGGGCCGGGAACCTCAATCAGCCCCAGCATTTT. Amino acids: CAWAGNLNQPQHF. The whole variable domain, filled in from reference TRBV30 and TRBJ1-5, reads SQTIHQWPATLVQPVGSPLSLECTVEGTSNPNLYWYRQAAGRGLQLLFYSVGIGQISSEVPQNLSASRPQDRQFILSSKKLLLSDSGFYLCAWAGNLNQPQHFGDGTRLSIL.

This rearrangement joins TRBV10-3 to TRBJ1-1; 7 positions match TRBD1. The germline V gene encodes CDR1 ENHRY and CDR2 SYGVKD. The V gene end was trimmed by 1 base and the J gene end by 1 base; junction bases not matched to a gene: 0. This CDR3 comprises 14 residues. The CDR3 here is CAISEWTGNTEAFF. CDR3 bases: TGTGCCATCAGTGAGTGGACAGGGAACACTGAAGCTTTCTTT.

In DNA, the CDR3 is TGTGCCAGCAGCGTACAGGGAACGAACACCGGGGAGCTGTTTTTT. Translated: CASSVQGTNTGELFF. The J gene is TRBJ2-2, the V gene TRBV7-9; perhaps TRBD1 as D (6 bases). Germline CDR1 and CDR2: SEHNR and FQNEAQ (reference sequence). V was shortened by 5 bases and J by 0 bases, with 10 bases between the two germline ends. The CDR3 has 15 amino acids.

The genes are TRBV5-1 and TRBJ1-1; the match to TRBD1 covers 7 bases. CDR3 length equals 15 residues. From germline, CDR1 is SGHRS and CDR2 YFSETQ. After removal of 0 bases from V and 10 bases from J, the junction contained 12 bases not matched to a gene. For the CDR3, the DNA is TGCGCCAGCAGCTTGGCCGCCAGACAGGGTCTTGGAGCTTTCTTT. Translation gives CASSLAARQGLGAFF.